This T cell receptor beta chain derives from a study of blood T cell repertoires in COVID-19 (dated by TCRdb to about 2020). General notes on the study: The collaborator samples originated in the United States, Italy and Spain and spanned the acute and convalescent phases of COVID-19. The prospective study material was composed of cDNA or gDNA derived from T cells, B-cell-depleted T cells, or PBMCs. Subjects who had been exposed to COVID-19, were actively infected with it, or had recovered from it provided the deeply sampled blood TCRbeta repertoires that made up the dataset. A freely available public database, intended as a resource for researchers studying the immune response to SARS-CoV-2, is where the repertoires were released. The samples were drawn from two sources: the first 160 participants of the ongoing ImmuneRACE study, and 1,254 subjects contributed by 6 global collaborators. Sample metadata almost always included a de-identified subject ID, COVID-19 status, age in years and sex. Where available, HLA class I and class II types were taken from metadata supplied by the sample provider and were not determined by assay-based typing.

Findings and caveats that apply to the study as a whole: The amount of clinical and demographic metadata varied by source and participant and was provided uncurated.

Trimming at the junction amounts to 5 bases on V and 10 bases on J, and the germline ends lie 9 bases apart. The CDR3 spans 11 residues, from the cysteine through the phenylalanine. The only DNA kept is the CDR3, 33 bases in frame from the first base. From a lookup of the germline V gene (reference sequence), CDR1 and CDR2 are SEHNR and FQNEAQ. Collaborating institutions collected whole blood in K2EDTA tubes following their own protocols. For TCRbeta analysis, collaborator samples were shipped as frozen whole blood, as isolated PBMCs, or as DNA extracted from either sample type. As concerns this clone: Its binding antigen is unknown. No much larger clonotype is one base removed from it; base qualities were not supplied.

TCRbeta CDR3 regions were amplified from genomic DNA using the immunoSEQ Assay, a bias-controlled multiplex PCR. Turning to the authors' computational methods: The number of nucleated cells in each sample was estimated from the amplification of reference gene primers within the assay. To quantify the absolute abundance of each unique TCRbeta CDR3 rearrangement, sequence reads were collapsed and filtered. Productive Simpson clonality was computed per sample as the square root of Simpson's diversity index over productive rearrangements. The table was pulled from immuneACCESS by TCRdb, which kept in-frame rearrangements only. Such tables lose some clones; where checked, under half of the loss comes from unresolved V genes, and the rest has no known cause. V and J calls and clone size are those listed in that table; D and trimming were worked out from the DNA. This sample gives fewer than 250,000 clones in total; about 83% of them show up just once. 8.2% of the sample comes from the top ten.

The sequencing sample was made of peripheral blood. This clonotype was obtained from a woman aged 50 to 60 with acute or convalescent COVID-19. The V and J segments used are TRBV7-9 and TRBJ2-1; no D gene call is confident. The sequenced DNA is TGTGCCAGCAGCCAGAAGAGGGAGCAGTTCTTC. It translates to CASSQKREQFF. The full variable domain, completed from the reference TRBV7-9 and TRBJ2-1 proteins outside the CDR3, reads DTGVSQNPRHKITKRGQNVTFRCDPISEHNRLYWYRQTLGQGPEFLTYFQNEAQLEKSRLLSDRFSAERPKGSFSTLEIQRTEQGDSAMYLCASSQKREQFFGPGTRLTVL.